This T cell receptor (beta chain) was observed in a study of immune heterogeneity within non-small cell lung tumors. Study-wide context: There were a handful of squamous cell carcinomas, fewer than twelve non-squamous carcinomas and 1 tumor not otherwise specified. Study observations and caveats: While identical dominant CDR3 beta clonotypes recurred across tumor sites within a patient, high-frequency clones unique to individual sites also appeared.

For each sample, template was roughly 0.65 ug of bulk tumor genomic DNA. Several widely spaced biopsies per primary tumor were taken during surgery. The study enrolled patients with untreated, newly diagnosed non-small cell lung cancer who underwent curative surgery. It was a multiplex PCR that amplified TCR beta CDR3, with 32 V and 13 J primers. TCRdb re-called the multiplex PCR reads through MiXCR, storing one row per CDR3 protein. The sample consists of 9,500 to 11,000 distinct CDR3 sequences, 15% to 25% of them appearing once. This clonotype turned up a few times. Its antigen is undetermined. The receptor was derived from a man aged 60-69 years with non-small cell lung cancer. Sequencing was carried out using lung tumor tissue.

The DNA of the CDR3 is TGTGCCAGCAGCCAAGTCAATAGCGGGAGGGCGAACACCGGGGAGCTGTTTTTT. Translating it yields CASSQVNSGRANTGELFF. This chain uses TRBV3-1 with TRBJ2-2; TRBD2 aligns across 11 bases. Trimming took 1 base from V and 0 from J; bases not matched to a gene: 4. The CDR3 covers 18 residues. Looked up from germline, CDR1 is LGHDT and CDR2 is YNNKEL (reference sequence).